The clone carrying this T cell receptor beta chain was found many times. Each CDR3 protein gets one entry after TCRdb re-called the 5' RACE reads with MiXCR. The table records 9,500 to 15,000 distinct CDR3 sequences, approximately 6% of them present only once. V was cut by 4 bases and J by 7 bases, with 11 bases left in between. Germline assignment: CDR1 MNHNS and CDR2 SASEGT. This CDR3 has 14 residues. This specimen belongs to a study of spatial heterogeneity in lung cancer. Across the whole study: Beta-chain sequences were consistently detected more often than alpha-chain sequences.

Time point described: sample taken at primary tumor resection. Whole RNA from tumor, nontumor lung or frozen PBMC was sequenced unsorted. The donors, around 72 patients with untreated early-stage non-small cell lung cancer, provided the samples. The source is a male donor with early-stage non-small cell lung cancer. V is TRBV6-1 and J is TRBJ1-6, with TRBD1 as a possible D gene (6 bases). Sample: normal lung tissue next to the tumor, taken at surgery. The CDR3 DNA follows: TGTGCCAGCAGTGGTCTCCAGGGGAATTCACCCCTCCACTTT. Its translation: CASSGLQGNSPLHF.